This T cell receptor beta chain was recovered during a study of CD8 T cells in ankylosing spondylitis. The TCR beta libraries were generated through quantitative 5'-RACE incorporating molecular barcodes. TCRdb analysed the 5' RACE reads with MiXCR anew, one entry per CDR3 protein. The sample has approximately 500,000 distinct CDR3 sequences, 9.5% to 15% seen once. About this clonotype: The antigen remains unidentified.

The CDR3 length is 15 residues. The ends were cut back, 2 bases at V and 2 bases at J, with 13 bases in the middle. From germline, CDR1 is SNHLY and CDR2 FYNNEI. Findings of the study overall: Reactive arthritis synovial fluid and blood previously showed some of these motif variants. Ankylosing spondylitis blood seemed to carry a telltale TCR beta motif made of under 10 highly homologous variants.

Sequencing was performed on blood, either unsorted or a sorted T cell fraction (not recorded which). The rearrangement joins TRBV2 to TRBJ2-7, with a possible D match to TRBD1 (6 bases). The TCR originated in a male donor with ankylosing spondylitis. CDR3 amino acids: CASSEWGRGPYEQYF. The CDR3 bases are TGTGCCAGCAGTGAATGGGGCAGGGGCCCCTACGAGCAGTACTTC.